This TCR beta chain appears in the sequencing data of a study of T cells in Graves' hyperthyroidism and ophthalmopathy. Study-level findings and limits: Among clonotypes expanded in thyroid above 0.001, most were also found in blood. The model identified upcoming ophthalmopathy a median approximately 6.5 months ahead of onset.

The V and J ends lost 0 bases and 7 bases respectively, with 13 bases between them. This CDR3 contains 15 residues. Germline V gives CDR1 DFQATT, CDR2 SNEGSKA (reference sequence). On the basis of clinical symptoms, serum thyroxine and TRAb, thyroid ultrasound and orbital computed tomography, diagnoses were made. There were TCR beta CDR3 regions amplified from RNA transcripts. HTBI primers drove first-round RT-PCR of the TCR CDR3. TCRdb reprocessed the multiplex PCR reads with MiXCR, giving one entry per CDR3 protein. Of some 250,000 distinct CDR3 sequences listed, 13% to 15% are singletons. This clonotype showed up many times. No antigen is known for it.

This chain connects TRBV20-1 to TRBJ1-6, with D hard to call. Sequenced sample: blood. The sequence was obtained from a woman in her thirties or forties with Graves' hyperthyroidism that later progressed to Graves' ophthalmopathy. The chain's CDR3 is CSARDGDWANSPLHF. In nucleotides, the CDR3 is TGCAGTGCTAGAGATGGAGATTGGGCGAATTCACCCCTCCACTTT.